These T cell receptor beta chains were read from a single sample in a study of spatial heterogeneity in lung cancer. TCRdb called the 5' RACE reads again in MiXCR, with one record for every CDR3 protein. This sample has some 25,000 distinct CDR3 sequences, with more than 10% found just once. The source material was PBMCs, sampled at surgery. The receptor source for this set is a female donor with early-stage non-small cell lung cancer. CDR3s leave out the opening cysteine and the closing phenylalanine or tryptophan. Fields, in order: CDR3 protein, J gene, V gene, clone size. Clone size, where shown, is once, few, many, or a class for clones that have expanded.

CDR3aa: ASSHDRSNEKLF
j_gene: TRBJ1-4
v_gene: TRBV7-8
abundance: few

CDR3aa: ASSVPRFGTMTTDTQY
j_gene: TRBJ2-3
v_gene: TRBV19
abundance: many

CDR3aa: ASSASGGSTDTQY
j_gene: TRBJ2-3
v_gene: TRBV7-9
abundance: many

CDR3aa: ASSVPQGVHNEQF
j_gene: TRBJ2-1
v_gene: TRBV25-1
abundance: .

CDR3aa: ASRSHRELF
j_gene: TRBJ2-2
v_gene: TRBV12-3/TRBV12-4
abundance: many

CDR3aa: ASRGDRGRTDTGELF
j_gene: TRBJ2-2
v_gene: TRBV6-2/TRBV6-3
abundance: .

CDR3aa: ATSDTGISEQPQH
j_gene: TRBJ1-5
v_gene: TRBV24-1
abundance: many

CDR3aa: ASRRTGGGIETQY
j_gene: TRBJ2-5
v_gene: TRBV27
abundance: .

CDR3aa: ASSPMTSGGVETQY
j_gene: TRBJ2-5
v_gene: TRBV4-2
abundance: .

CDR3aa: ASSPRGGYTQY
j_gene: TRBJ2-3
v_gene: TRBV28
abundance: few

CDR3aa: ASSLVRLAGGLQETQY
j_gene: TRBJ2-5
v_gene: TRBV7-9
abundance: few

CDR3aa: ASSPGQAGAYNEQF
j_gene: TRBJ2-1
v_gene: TRBV12-3/TRBV12-4
abundance: few

CDR3aa: ASSQEGVRVTDTQY
j_gene: TRBJ2-3
v_gene: TRBV3-1
abundance: many

CDR3aa: ASSYDRLGPRGANYGYT
j_gene: TRBJ1-2
v_gene: TRBV6-6
abundance: many

CDR3aa: GAVDGYT
j_gene: TRBJ1-2
v_gene: TRBV27
abundance: many

CDR3aa: ASSLSYGYTGELF
j_gene: TRBJ2-2
v_gene: TRBV7-8
abundance: many

CDR3aa: ASSPAPFQPQH
j_gene: TRBJ1-5
v_gene: TRBV27
abundance: many

CDR3aa: ASSSREANTDTQY
j_gene: TRBJ2-3
v_gene: TRBV7-9
abundance: .

CDR3aa: ASSVGRNSGANVLT
j_gene: TRBJ2-6
v_gene: TRBV19
abundance: many

CDR3aa: SVEDRHGGCYEQY
j_gene: TRBJ2-7
v_gene: TRBV29-1
abundance: .

CDR3aa: ASSLYGVYEQY
j_gene: TRBJ2-7
v_gene: TRBV5-6
abundance: many

CDR3aa: ASSGTGIANEKLF
j_gene: TRBJ1-4
v_gene: TRBV12-3/TRBV12-4
abundance: many

CDR3aa: ASSLEGQSDTQY
j_gene: TRBJ2-3
v_gene: TRBV7-2
abundance: .

CDR3aa: ASSITGEDTQY
j_gene: TRBJ2-3
v_gene: TRBV19
abundance: .

CDR3aa: ASSTGRGGMNTEAF
j_gene: TRBJ1-1
v_gene: TRBV2
abundance: few

CDR3aa: ASSLRPGELF
j_gene: TRBJ2-2
v_gene: TRBV7-3
abundance: .

CDR3aa: ASSPPGGFEKLF
j_gene: TRBJ1-4
v_gene: TRBV7-9
abundance: few

CDR3aa: ASTRYIGTTSFEAF
j_gene: TRBJ1-1
v_gene: TRBV12-3/TRBV12-4
abundance: many

CDR3aa: ASSARQGLGSGNTIY
j_gene: TRBJ1-3
v_gene: TRBV9
abundance: many